This TCR beta chain was sequenced for a study of cytomegalovirus exposure and HLA in healthy donors. About the study: Later analysis reported that the roughly 130 validation repertoires shared the platform of the 600 to 750 first-cohort repertoires. Whole-study findings and limits: Altogether, 170 or so TCR beta chains were recorded as cytomegalovirus-associated. In the 120 validation repertoires, approximately 94% of cluster scores exceeded 0, per a later analysis.

The approximately 120-subject validation cohort, separate from the roughly 700-subject first cohort, included the donors. Data came from immunoSEQ multiplex PCR; TCRdb stores just in-frame clones and leaves some out. The repertoire holds about 200,000 clones, with around 90% as singletons. This clone was counted once. What it recognizes is unknown. The sample consisted of PBMCs. The sequence was obtained from a woman under 30 in good health and CMV-seronegative.

CDR3 in amino acids: CASSLNPGGNEQFF. The CDR3 nucleotides are TGTGCCAGCAGTTTAAATCCGGGGGGCAATGAGCAGTTCTTC. V usage is TRBV27 and J usage is TRBJ2-1; 7 bases line up with TRBD2. The CDR3 is 14 residues long. Germline CDR1 reads MNHEY; CDR2 reads SMNVEV (reference sequence). The ends lost 2 bases at V and 6 bases at J; junction bases unmatched: 4.